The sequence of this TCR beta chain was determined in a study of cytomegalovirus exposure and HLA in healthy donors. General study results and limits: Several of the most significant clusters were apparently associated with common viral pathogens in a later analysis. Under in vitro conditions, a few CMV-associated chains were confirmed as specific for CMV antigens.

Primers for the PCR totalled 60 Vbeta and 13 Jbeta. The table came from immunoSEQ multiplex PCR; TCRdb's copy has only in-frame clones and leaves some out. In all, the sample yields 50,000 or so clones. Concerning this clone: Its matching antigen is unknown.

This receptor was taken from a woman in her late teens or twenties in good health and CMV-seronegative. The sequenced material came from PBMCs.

This chain's CDR3 is CASSFQVRGTEAFF. CDR3 sequence (DNA): TGCGCCAGCAGCTTTCAGGTTAGGGGCACTGAAGCTTTCTTT. The chain carries TRBV5-1 and TRBJ1-1; the D gene is possibly TRBD1 (5 bases). The V gene's germline CDR1 is SGHRS and CDR2 YFSETQ. Trimming stripped 2 bases from V and 4 bases from J, with 12 bases between. The CDR3 runs 14 residues.